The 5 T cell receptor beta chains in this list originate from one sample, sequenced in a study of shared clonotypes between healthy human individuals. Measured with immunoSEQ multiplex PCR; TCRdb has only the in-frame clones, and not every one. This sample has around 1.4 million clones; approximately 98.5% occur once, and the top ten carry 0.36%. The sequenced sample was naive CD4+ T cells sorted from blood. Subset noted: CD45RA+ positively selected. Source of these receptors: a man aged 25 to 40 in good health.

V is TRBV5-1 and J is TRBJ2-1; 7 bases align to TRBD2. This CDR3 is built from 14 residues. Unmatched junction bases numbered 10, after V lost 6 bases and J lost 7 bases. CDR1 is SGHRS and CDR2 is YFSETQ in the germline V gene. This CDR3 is CASNGGSPGNEQFF. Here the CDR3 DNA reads TGCGCCAGCAACGGCGGGAGCCCCGGGAATGAGCAGTTCTTC.

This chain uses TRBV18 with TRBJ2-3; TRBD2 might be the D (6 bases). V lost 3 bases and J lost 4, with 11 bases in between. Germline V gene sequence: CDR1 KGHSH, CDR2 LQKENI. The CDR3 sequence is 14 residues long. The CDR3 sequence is CASSPPSVADTQYF. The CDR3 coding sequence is TGTGCCAGCTCACCCCCTAGCGTCGCAGATACGCAGTATTTT.

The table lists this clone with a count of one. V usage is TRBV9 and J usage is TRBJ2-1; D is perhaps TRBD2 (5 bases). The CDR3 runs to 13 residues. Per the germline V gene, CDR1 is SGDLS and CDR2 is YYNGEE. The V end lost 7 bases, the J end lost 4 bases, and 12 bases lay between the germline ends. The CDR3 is CASGRAGYNEQFF. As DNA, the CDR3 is TGTGCCAGCGGTAGGGCGGGTTACAATGAGCAGTTCTTC.

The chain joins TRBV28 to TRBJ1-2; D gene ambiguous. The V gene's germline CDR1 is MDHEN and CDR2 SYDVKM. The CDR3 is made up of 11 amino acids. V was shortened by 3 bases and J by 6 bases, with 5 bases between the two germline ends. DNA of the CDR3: TGTGCCAGCAGTTTGACCCATGGCTACACCTTC. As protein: CASSLTHGYTF.

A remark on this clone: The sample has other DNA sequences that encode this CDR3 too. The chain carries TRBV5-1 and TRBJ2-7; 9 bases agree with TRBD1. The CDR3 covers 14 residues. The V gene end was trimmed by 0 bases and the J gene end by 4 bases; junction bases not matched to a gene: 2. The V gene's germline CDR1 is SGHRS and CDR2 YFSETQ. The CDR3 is CASSLVGQGYEQYF. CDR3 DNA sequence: TGCGCCAGCAGCTTGGTGGGACAGGGATACGAGCAGTACTTC.